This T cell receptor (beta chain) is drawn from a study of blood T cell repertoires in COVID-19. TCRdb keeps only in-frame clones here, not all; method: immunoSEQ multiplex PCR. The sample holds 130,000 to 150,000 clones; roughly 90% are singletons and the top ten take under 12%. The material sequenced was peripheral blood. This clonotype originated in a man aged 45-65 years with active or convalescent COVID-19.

The CDR3 protein is CASSLGLAGGETQYF. CDR3 DNA: TGTGCCAGCAGTTTAGGACTAGCGGGAGGGGAGACCCAGTACTTC. The genes are TRBV28 and TRBJ2-5, with TRBD2 identical over 15 bases. V lost 2 bases to trimming and J lost 5 bases; unmatched junction nucleotides: 0. The CDR3 loop spans 15 amino acids. The germline V gene encodes CDR1 MDHEN and CDR2 SYDVKM.